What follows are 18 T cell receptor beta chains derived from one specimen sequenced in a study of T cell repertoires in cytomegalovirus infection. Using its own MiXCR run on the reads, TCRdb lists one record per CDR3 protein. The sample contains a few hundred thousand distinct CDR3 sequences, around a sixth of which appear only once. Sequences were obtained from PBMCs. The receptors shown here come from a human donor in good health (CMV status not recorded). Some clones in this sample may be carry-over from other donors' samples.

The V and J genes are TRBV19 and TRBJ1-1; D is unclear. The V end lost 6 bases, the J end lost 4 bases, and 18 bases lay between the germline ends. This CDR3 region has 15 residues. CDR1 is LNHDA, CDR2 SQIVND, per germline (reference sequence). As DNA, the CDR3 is TGTGCCAGTAGGGTCCGCGAGGGCTTGGGCACTGAAGCTTTCTTT. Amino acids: CASRVREGLGTEAFF.

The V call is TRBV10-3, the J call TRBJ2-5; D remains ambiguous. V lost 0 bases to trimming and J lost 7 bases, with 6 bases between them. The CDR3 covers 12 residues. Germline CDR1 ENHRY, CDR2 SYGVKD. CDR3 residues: CAISESTGTQYF. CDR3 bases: TGTGCCATCAGTGAGTCGACCGGGACCCAGTACTTC.

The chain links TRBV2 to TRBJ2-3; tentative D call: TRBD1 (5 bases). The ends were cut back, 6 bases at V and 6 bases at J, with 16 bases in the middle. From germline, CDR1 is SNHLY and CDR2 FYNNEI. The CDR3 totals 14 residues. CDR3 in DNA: TGTGCCAGCAGAGTCGGCAGGGCGTACGATACGCAGTATTTT. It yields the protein CASRVGRAYDTQYF.

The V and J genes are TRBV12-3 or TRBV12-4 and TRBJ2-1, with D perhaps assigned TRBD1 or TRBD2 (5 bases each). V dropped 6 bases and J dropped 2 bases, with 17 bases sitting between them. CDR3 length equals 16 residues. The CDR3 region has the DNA TGTGCCAGCAGACCCAACCCGGGACGGACCTACAATGAGCAGTTCTTC. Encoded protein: CASRPNPGRTYNEQFF.

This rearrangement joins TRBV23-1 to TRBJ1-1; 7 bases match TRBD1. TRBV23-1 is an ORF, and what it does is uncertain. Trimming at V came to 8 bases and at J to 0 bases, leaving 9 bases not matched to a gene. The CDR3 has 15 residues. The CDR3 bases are TGCGCCAGCGCCGACAGGGAAGTTTTGAACACTGAAGCTTTCTTT. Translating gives CASADREVLNTEAFF.

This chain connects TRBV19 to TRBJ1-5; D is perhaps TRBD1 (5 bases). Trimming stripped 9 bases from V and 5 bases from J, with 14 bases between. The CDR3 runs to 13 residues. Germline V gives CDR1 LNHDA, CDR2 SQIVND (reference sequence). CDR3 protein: CASAGTGDQPQHF. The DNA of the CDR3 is TGTGCCAGCGCCGGGACGGGAGATCAGCCCCAGCATTTT. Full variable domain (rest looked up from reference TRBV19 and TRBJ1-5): DGGITQSPKYLFRKEGQNVTLSCEQNLNHDAMYWYRQDPGQGLRLIYYSQIVNDFQKGDIAEGYSVSREKKESFPLTVTSAQKNPTAFYLCASAGTGDQPQHFGDGTRLSIL.

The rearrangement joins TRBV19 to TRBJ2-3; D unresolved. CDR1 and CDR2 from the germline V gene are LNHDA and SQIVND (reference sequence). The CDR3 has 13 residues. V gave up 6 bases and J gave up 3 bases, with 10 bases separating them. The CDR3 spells CASRDMGTDTQYF. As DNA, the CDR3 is TGTGCCAGTAGGGATATGGGGACAGATACGCAGTATTTT.

The CDR3 DNA reads TGTGCCAGCAAGCCTGACCCGGTTGGGAATCAGCCCCAGCATTTT. As protein: CASKPDPVGNQPQHF. The rearrangement links TRBV6-2 or TRBV6-3 to TRBJ1-5; D remains unclear. This CDR3 is 15 amino acids long. Per the germline V gene, CDR1 is MNHEY and CDR2 is SVGEGT. V lost 7 bases, J lost 4 bases, and 17 bases lay in between.

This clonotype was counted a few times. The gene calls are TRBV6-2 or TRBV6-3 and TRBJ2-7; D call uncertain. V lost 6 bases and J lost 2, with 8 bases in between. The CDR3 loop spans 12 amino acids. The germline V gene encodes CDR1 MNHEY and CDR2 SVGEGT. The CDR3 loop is CASRRMAYEQYF. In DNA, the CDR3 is TGTGCCAGCAGGCGGATGGCCTACGAGCAGTACTTC.

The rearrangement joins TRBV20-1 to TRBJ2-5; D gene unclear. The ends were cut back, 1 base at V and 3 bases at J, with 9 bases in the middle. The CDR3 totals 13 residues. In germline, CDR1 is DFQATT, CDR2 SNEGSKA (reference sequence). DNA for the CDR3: TGCAGTGCTAGAGTAACTGGTAAAGAGACCCAGTACTTC. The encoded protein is CSARVTGKETQYF.

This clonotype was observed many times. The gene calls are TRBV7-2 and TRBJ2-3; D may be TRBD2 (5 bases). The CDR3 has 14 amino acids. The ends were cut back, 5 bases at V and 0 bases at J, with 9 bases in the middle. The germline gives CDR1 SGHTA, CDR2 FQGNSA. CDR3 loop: CASSLPGSTDTQYF. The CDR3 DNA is TGTGCCAGCAGCCTCCCGGGGAGCACAGATACGCAGTATTTT.

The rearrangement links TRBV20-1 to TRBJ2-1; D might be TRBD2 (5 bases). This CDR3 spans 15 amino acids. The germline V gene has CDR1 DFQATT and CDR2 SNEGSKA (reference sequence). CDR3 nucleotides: TGCATCCCAACGGAGACTGGGAGCTCCTACAATGAGCAGTTCTTC. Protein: CIPTETGSSYNEQFF.

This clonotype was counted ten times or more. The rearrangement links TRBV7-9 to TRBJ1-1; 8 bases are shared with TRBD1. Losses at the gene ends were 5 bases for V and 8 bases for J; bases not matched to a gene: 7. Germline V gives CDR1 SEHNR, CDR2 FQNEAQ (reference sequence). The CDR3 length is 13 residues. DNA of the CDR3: TGTGCCAGCAGCCACCGGGACAGGCTAGAAGCTTTCTTT. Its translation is CASSHRDRLEAFF.

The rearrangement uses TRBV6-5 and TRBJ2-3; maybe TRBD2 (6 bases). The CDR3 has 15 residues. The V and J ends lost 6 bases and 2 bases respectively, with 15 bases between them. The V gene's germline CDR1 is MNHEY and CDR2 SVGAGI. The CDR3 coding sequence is TGTGCCAGCAGAGGGACTTGGGCAGCCACAGATACGCAGTATTTT. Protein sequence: CASRGTWAATDTQYF.

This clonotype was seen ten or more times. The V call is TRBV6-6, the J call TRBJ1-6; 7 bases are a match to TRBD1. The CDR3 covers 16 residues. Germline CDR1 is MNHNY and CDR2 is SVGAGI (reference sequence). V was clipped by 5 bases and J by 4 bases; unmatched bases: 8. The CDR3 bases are TGTGCCAGCAGTCGGGAGACAGGGTTTTATAATTCACCCCTCCACTTT. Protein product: CASSRETGFYNSPLHF.

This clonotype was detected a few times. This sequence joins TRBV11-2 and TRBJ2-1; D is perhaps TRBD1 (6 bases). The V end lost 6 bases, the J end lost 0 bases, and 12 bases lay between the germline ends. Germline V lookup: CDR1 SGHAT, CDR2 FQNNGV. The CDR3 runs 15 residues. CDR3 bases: TGTGCCAGCAGGCGACAGGTGAGCTCCTACAATGAGCAGTTCTTC. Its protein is CASRRQVSSYNEQFF.

CDR3 loop: CSVKTGGYEQYF. DNA of the CDR3: TGCAGCGTCAAGACAGGCGGCTACGAGCAGTACTTC. The chain carries TRBV29-1 and TRBJ2-7, with D possibly matching TRBD1 (6 bases). Trimming cost V 6 bases and J 3 bases, with 12 bases left between them. The CDR3 loop spans 12 amino acids. Germline loops: CDR1 SQVTM, CDR2 ANQGSEA.

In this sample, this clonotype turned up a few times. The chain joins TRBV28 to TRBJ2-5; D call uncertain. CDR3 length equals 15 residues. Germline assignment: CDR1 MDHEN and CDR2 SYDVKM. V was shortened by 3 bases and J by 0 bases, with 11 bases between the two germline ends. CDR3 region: CASSLVEGYQETQYF. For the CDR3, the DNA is TGTGCCAGCAGTTTGGTAGAAGGGTACCAAGAGACCCAGTACTTC.